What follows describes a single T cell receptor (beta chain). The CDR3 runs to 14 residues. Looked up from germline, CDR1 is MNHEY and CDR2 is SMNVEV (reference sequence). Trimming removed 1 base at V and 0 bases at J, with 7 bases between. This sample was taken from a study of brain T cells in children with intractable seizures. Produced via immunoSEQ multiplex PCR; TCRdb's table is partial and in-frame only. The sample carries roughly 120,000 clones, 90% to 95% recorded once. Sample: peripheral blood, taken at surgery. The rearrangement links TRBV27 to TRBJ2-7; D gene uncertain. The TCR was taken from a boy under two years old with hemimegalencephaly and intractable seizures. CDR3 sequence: CASSLFRASYEQYF. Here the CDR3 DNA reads TGTGCCAGCAGTTTATTTCGGGCCTCCTACGAGCAGTACTTC.